This TCR beta chain is drawn from a study of blood T cell repertoires in COVID-19. Study as a whole: Sources were T cells, B-cell-depleted T cells, or PBMCs; the material itself was cDNA or gDNA.

Trimming pared 8 bases from V and 5 bases from J, leaving 16 bases between. The germline V gene has CDR1 MNHEY and CDR2 SVGAGI. The CDR3 sequence is 14 residues long. The repertoire was sequenced with immunoSEQ multiplex PCR; TCRdb's copy has only in-frame clones and lacks some. The data contain approximately 56,000 clones, 89% of them singletons. The sample taken for sequencing was peripheral blood. The sequence was collected from a man aged 80 or over with active or convalescent COVID-19. The chain joins TRBV6-5 to TRBJ1-5, with D perhaps matching TRBD1 (5 bases). The CDR3 DNA sequence: TGTGCCAGCCTCATGGGCCAGGGTCATCAGCCCCAGCATTTT. Residues: CASLMGQGHQPQHF.